The next 24 T cell receptor beta chains were all read from a single sample in a study of identical twins. TCRdb passed the 5' RACE reads through MiXCR, listing each CDR3 protein once. The sample contains hundreds of thousands of distinct CDR3 sequences, roughly 18% of which appear only once. These same records also appear under a second study, on T cells expressing NK-cell markers.

Sequencing was performed on PBMCs. The source of these receptors is a woman aged 18-30 years in good health.

There are many counts of this clonotype. The chain combines TRBV20-1 with TRBJ2-1; possibly TRBD1 or TRBD2 for D (6 bases each). The CDR3 consists of 14 residues. V was shortened by 5 bases and J by 10 bases, with 21 bases between the two germline ends. Germline CDR1 reads DFQATT; CDR2 reads SNEGSKA (reference sequence). CDR3 amino acids: CSAPNGGLWGEQFF. In DNA form, the CDR3 reads TGCAGTGCTCCCAACGGGGGCCTGTGGGGCGAGCAGTTCTTC.

The table lists this clonotype with a few counts. The gene calls are TRBV7-2 and TRBJ2-7; 9 bases match TRBD2. The CDR3 length is 14 residues. Losses at the gene ends were 6 bases for V and 1 base for J; bases not matched to a gene: 4. Per the germline V gene, CDR1 is SGHTA and CDR2 is FQGNSA. For the CDR3, the DNA is TGTGCCAGCAGTGGCGGGAGGGGATCCTACGAGCAGTACTTC. Translation gives CASSGGRGSYEQYF. The variable domain in full, with the rest retrieved from reference TRBV7-2 and TRBJ2-7, is GAGVSQSPSNKVTEKGKDVELRCDPISGHTALYWYRQSLGQGLEFLIYFQGNSAPDKSGLPSDRFSAERTGGSVSTLTIQRTQQEDSAVYLCASSGGRGSYEQYFGPGTRLTVT.

As DNA, the CDR3 is TGCAGTGCTAGTTCCGAGCGGGAGAATCCAGATACGCAGTATTTT. This encodes CSASSERENPDTQYF. The chain is built from TRBV20-1 and TRBJ2-3, with TRBD2 matching 8 bases. Germline CDR1 and CDR2: DFQATT and SNEGSKA (reference sequence). The V gene end was trimmed by 3 bases and the J gene end by 4 bases; junction bases not matched to a gene: 9. The CDR3 has 15 residues.

The chain is built from TRBV6-1 and TRBJ2-5, with TRBD1 identical over 10 bases. CDR1 is MNHNS, CDR2 SASEGT, per germline. Losses at the gene ends were 6 bases for V and 5 bases for J; bases not matched to a gene: 12. This CDR3 region has 16 residues. DNA for the CDR3: TGTGCCAGCAGGGGACAGGGGTCGGGATCCTTGGAGACCCAGTACTTC. This encodes CASRGQGSGSLETQYF.

This clonotype came up a few times. The V and J genes are TRBV20-1 and TRBJ1-2; the D gene is possibly TRBD1 (5 bases). From germline, CDR1 is DFQATT and CDR2 SNEGSKA (reference sequence). V lost 6 bases and J lost 4, with 12 bases in between. This CDR3 is built from 12 residues. In DNA form, the CDR3 reads TGCAGTGCCTTCGGGGGTAGCTATGGCTACACCTTC. Protein: CSAFGGSYGYTF.

This chain uses TRBV29-1 with TRBJ2-1; D could derive from TRBD1 or TRBD2 (5 bases each). Trimming took 7 bases from V and 6 from J, leaving 19 bases between them. Per the germline V gene, CDR1 is SQVTM and CDR2 is ANQGSEA. The CDR3 contains 14 residues. The CDR3 is CSGGGRGSGNEQFF. CDR3 DNA sequence: TGCAGCGGTGGGGGTCGGGGTTCGGGCAATGAGCAGTTCTTC.

This clonotype was detected ten times or more. This chain joins TRBV12-3 or TRBV12-4 and TRBJ2-1; 10 nucleotides agree with TRBD2. The CDR3 length is 15 residues. Trimming cost V 6 bases and J 11 bases; bases outside gene matches: 13. The CDR3 bases are TGTGCCAGCAGCTTAAAAACTAGCGGGGCGAATCAGCAGTTCTTC. Protein product: CASSLKTSGANQQFF.

The V and J genes are TRBV3-1 and TRBJ2-7; tentative D call: TRBD1 (5 bases). In germline, CDR1 is LGHDT, CDR2 YNNKEL (reference sequence). Trimming took 7 bases from V and 7 from J, leaving 20 bases between them. CDR3 length equals 14 residues. The CDR3 sequence: CASTRKGSTEEQYF. DNA for the CDR3: TGTGCCAGCACACGAAAGGGGTCTACGGAAGAGCAGTACTTC.

This chain links TRBV20-1 with TRBJ1-2; 7 bases are a match to TRBD1. CDR1 and CDR2 from the germline V gene are DFQATT and SNEGSKA (reference sequence). The CDR3 is made up of 12 amino acids. Trimming removed 6 bases from V and 8 bases from J; junction bases left unmatched: 9. CDR3 loop: CSAREGAEGYTF. The CDR3 nucleotides are TGCAGTGCCCGAGAGGGGGCTGAAGGCTACACCTTC.

This clonotype was counted between two and nine times. This chain links TRBV27 with TRBJ2-1; perhaps TRBD1 as D (7 bases). Germline assignment: CDR1 MNHEY and CDR2 SMNVEV (reference sequence). The CDR3 length is 16 residues. The V and J ends lost 5 bases and 6 bases respectively, with 20 bases between them. CDR3 DNA: TGTGCCAGCAGTGCGGGACAGACTGCAAGGTTCAATGAGCAGTTCTTC. It encodes CASSAGQTARFNEQFF.

The table lists this clonotype with a few counts. V and J are TRBV5-4 and TRBJ1-1, with D tentatively TRBD1 (6 bases). The CDR3 length is 17 residues. V lost 4 bases to trimming and J lost 4 bases, with 23 bases between them. Germline V gene data show CDR1 as SGHNT and CDR2 as YYREEE (reference sequence). The CDR3 nucleotides read TGTGCCAGCAGCCCGTTTTTGGAGACAGGATACGGCACTGAAGCTTTCTTT. Translating it yields CASSPFLETGYGTEAFF.

V gene TRBV20-1 combines with J gene TRBJ2-5; D is perhaps TRBD2 (5 bases). V lost 3 bases and J lost 4, with 21 bases in between. This CDR3 contains 16 residues. Germline V gene data show CDR1 as DFQATT and CDR2 as SNEGSKA (reference sequence). The CDR3 DNA sequence: TGCAGTGCTAGGGGCCTCCGAGCGGCGGGTGGAGAGACCCAGTACTTC. It yields the protein CSARGLRAAGGETQYF.

This chain uses TRBV2 with TRBJ1-2; D not resolved. Germline V gene lookup returns CDR1 SNHLY and CDR2 FYNNEI. The ends were cut back, 3 bases at V and 6 bases at J, with 17 bases in the middle. There are 15 residues in the CDR3. CDR3 sequence reads: CASSERMAQSNGYTF. The CDR3, as DNA: TGTGCCAGCAGTGAGCGCATGGCCCAGAGCAATGGCTACACCTTC. Supplemented by reference TRBV2 and TRBJ1-2, the full variable domain reads EPEVTQTPSHQVTQMGQEVILRCVPISNHLYFYWYRQILGQKVEFLVSFYNNEISEKSEIFDDQFSVERPDGSNFTLKIRSTKLEDSAMYFCASSERMAQSNGYTFGSGTRLTVV.

The V gene is TRBV7-2, the J gene TRBJ2-1; D gene unclear. Germline CDR1 is SGHTA and CDR2 is FQGNSA. Deletions cut 0 bases from V and 4 bases from J, with 10 bases between. CDR3 length equals 15 residues. CDR3 in amino acids: CASSLAFSGYNEQFF. The DNA of the CDR3 is TGTGCCAGCAGCTTAGCGTTTTCTGGATACAATGAGCAGTTCTTC.

The chain recombines TRBV10-3 with TRBJ1-1; a possible D gene is TRBD1 (6 bases). V lost 6 bases and J lost 6, with 17 bases in between. Germline values: CDR1 ENHRY, CDR2 SYGVKD. This CDR3 has 14 residues. CDR3 coding DNA: TGTGCCATCAGATCCGATCCGTCAGGGGCTGAAGCTTTCTTT. This codes for CAIRSDPSGAEAFF.

This clonotype occurred a few times. This chain links TRBV7-9 with TRBJ1-5, with D tentatively TRBD1 (6 bases). CDR1 is SEHNR and CDR2 is FQNEAQ in the germline V gene (reference sequence). Trimming stripped 4 bases from V and 2 bases from J, with 9 bases between. This CDR3 spans 14 amino acids. CDR3 DNA: TGTGCCAGCAGCTGGGAGGGGGGCAATCAGCCCCAGCATTTT. Translated, it gives CASSWEGGNQPQHF.

The rearrangement links TRBV7-6 to TRBJ2-5, with TRBD2 identical over 12 bases. V trimming: 5 bases; J trimming: 7 bases; junction bases outside the gene matches: 11. CDR3 length: 16 amino acids. Germline assignment: CDR1 SGHVS and CDR2 FNYEAQ. CDR3 sequence (DNA): TGTGCCAGCAGCCAAACTAGCGGGGGGACCCCGAGGACCCAGTACTTC. As protein: CASSQTSGGTPRTQYF.

This clonotype was detected many times. V and J are TRBV12-3 or TRBV12-4 and TRBJ1-1, with TRBD1 matching over 9 bases. V was pared by 5 bases and J by 1 base, with 2 bases of the junction left unmatched. The CDR3 consists of 14 residues. This chain's CDR3 is CASSPGQGNTEAFF. The CDR3 nucleotides are TGTGCCAGCAGTCCGGGACAGGGGAACACTGAAGCTTTCTTT.

This chain links TRBV25-1 with TRBJ1-1, with D tentatively TRBD1 (5 bases). There are 16 residues in the CDR3. Trimming shortened V by 1 base and J by 6 bases, and 18 bases separated the two germline ends. Per the germline V gene, CDR1 is MGHDK and CDR2 is SYGVNS. This CDR3 is CASSESGQGGGPEAFF. In DNA, the CDR3 is TGTGCCAGCAGTGAATCTGGTCAGGGAGGAGGGCCTGAAGCTTTCTTT.

The genes are TRBV19 and TRBJ2-7; D may be TRBD2 (6 bases). Per the germline V gene, CDR1 is LNHDA and CDR2 is SQIVND (reference sequence). Trimming took off 4 bases at V and 3 bases at J, with 16 bases between the two ends. This CDR3 comprises 15 residues. As DNA, the CDR3 is TGTGCCAGTAGTAAAGGGGCAGGGAGGAACTACGAGCAGTACTTC. It codes for CASSKGAGRNYEQYF.

This clonotype was picked up a small number of times. The chain has TRBV12-3 or TRBV12-4 and TRBJ1-2; 8 bases fit TRBD1. The J segment lost 8 bases and the V segment lost 6 bases, leaving 5 bases of the junction unmatched. CDR3 length: 12 amino acids. The chain's CDR3 is CASSQGAKGYTF. Here the CDR3 DNA reads TGTGCCAGCAGCCAGGGGGCTAAGGGCTACACCTTC.

This clonotype was picked up many times. This rearrangement joins TRBV20-1 to TRBJ2-1; 8 positions match TRBD2. V dropped 2 bases and J dropped 4; count of bases not matched to a gene: 10. The CDR3 spans 16 residues. Germline V gene lookup returns CDR1 DFQATT and CDR2 SNEGSKA (reference sequence). CDR3 in DNA: TGCAGTGCTAGATCGGGGGGCGGGAGGAGGTACAATGAGCAGTTCTTC. It codes for CSARSGGGRRYNEQFF.

Only a few counts were recorded for this clonotype. This sequence joins TRBV29-1 and TRBJ2-3; D tentatively reads TRBD1 or TRBD2 (7 bases each). V was cut by 3 bases and J by 1 base, with 11 bases left in between. This CDR3 contains 14 residues. Germline V gives CDR1 SQVTM, CDR2 ANQGSEA. The CDR3: CSVDRGGRTDTQYF. The CDR3 DNA follows: TGCAGCGTTGACAGGGGGGGGCGCACAGATACGCAGTATTTT.

The V gene is TRBV12-3 or TRBV12-4, the J gene TRBJ2-5; 10 nucleotides agree with TRBD2. The trim removed 6 bases at V and 0 bases at J, leaving 4 bases unmatched. CDR3 length equals 15 residues. This CDR3 is CASSPGLAYQETQYF. In nucleotides, the CDR3 is TGTGCCAGCAGCCCGGGACTAGCGTACCAAGAGACCCAGTACTTC.